This TCR beta chain was observed in a study of shared clonotypes between healthy human individuals. Naive CD8 populations comprised CD45RO-negative cells positively selected for CCR7, excluding terminally differentiated effector memory CD45RA+ cells. Genomic DNA belonging to each subset was distributed in equal measure over several immunoSEQ plates. Libraries were prepared by immunoSEQ multiplex PCR; TCRdb keeps only in-frame clonotypes and omits some of them. The data contain 760,000 or so clones, approximately 96% of them singletons. The length of the CDR3 is 16 residues. V was pared by 0 bases and J by 2 bases, with 3 bases of the junction left unmatched. Germline V gene lookup returns CDR1 MNHEY and CDR2 SVGAGI.

The clonotype originates from a man between 25 and 39 years old in good health. The sequenced sample consisted of naive CD8+ T cells sorted from blood. The chain has TRBV6-5 and TRBJ2-7, with 11 positions matching TRBD2. CDR3 sequence reads: CASSYSGTSGTYEQYF. The CDR3 DNA reads TGTGCCAGCAGTTACTCTGGGACTAGCGGAACCTACGAGCAGTACTTC.